What follows are 29 T cell receptor beta chains derived from one specimen sequenced in a study of beta chain features in type 1 diabetes. Points from the study as a whole: In all four CD4+ subsets, TCRB CDR3 length was significantly, moderately reduced in type 1 diabetes.

Every isolated RNA sample was fully reverse transcribed, so sequencing captured expressed TCRB transcripts. Assay used: immunoSEQ multiplex PCR; TCRdb lists only in-frame clones, some missing. The sample lists about 400,000 clones; around 12% were seen once. Which antigens these TCRs recognize remains unknown. Sequencing was carried out using naive CD4+ T cells from blood. The receptor set was obtained from a woman aged 18-30 years with type 1 diabetes.

The chain is built from TRBV30 and TRBJ1-2; 9 bases map to TRBD1. The germline gives CDR1 GTSNPN, CDR2 SVGIG (reference sequence). V lost 3 bases to trimming and J lost 7 bases; unmatched junction nucleotides: 6. The CDR3 consists of 13 residues. This CDR3 reads CAWSAQGAGGYTF. The CDR3 bases are TGTGCCTGGAGCGCACAGGGGGCGGGTGGCTACACCTTC.

The chain is built from TRBV7-6 and TRBJ2-7; TRBD1 matches at 8 bases. The CDR3 consists of 13 residues. Germline CDR1 is SGHVS and CDR2 is FNYEAQ. After removal of 3 bases from V and 4 bases from J, the junction contained 2 bases not matched to a gene. The CDR3 spells CASSFRDRYEQYF. CDR3 in DNA: TGTGCCAGCAGCTTTCGGGACAGGTACGAGCAGTACTTC.

The CDR3 spells CSADDDSYYGYTF. In DNA form, the CDR3 reads TGCAGCGCAGATGATGACAGCTACTATGGCTACACCTTC. The chain is built from TRBV29-1 and TRBJ1-2; a possible D gene is TRBD1 (5 bases). There are 13 residues in the CDR3. The germline V gene encodes CDR1 SQVTM and CDR2 ANQGSEA. The V and J ends lost 7 bases and 3 bases respectively, with 15 bases between them.

The chain carries TRBV7-2 and TRBJ2-7; TRBD1 might be the D (5 bases). The CDR3 covers 16 residues. In germline, CDR1 is SGHTA, CDR2 FQGNSA. Trimming removed 2 bases at V and 2 bases at J, with 16 bases between. The CDR3 sequence: CASSLTSGSPTYEQYF. CDR3 nucleotides: TGTGCCAGCAGCTTAACCTCAGGGTCTCCGACCTACGAGCAGTACTTC. The whole variable domain, filled in from reference TRBV7-2 and TRBJ2-7, reads GAGVSQSPSNKVTEKGKDVELRCDPISGHTALYWYRQSLGQGLEFLIYFQGNSAPDKSGLPSDRFSAERTGGSVSTLTIQRTQQEDSAVYLCASSLTSGSPTYEQYFGPGTRLTVT.

This clone was seen more than once but under ten times. The chain uses TRBV5-1 and TRBJ2-5, with a weak D call TRBD2 (5 bases). From germline, CDR1 is SGHRS and CDR2 YFSETQ. V was shortened by 0 bases and J by 1 base, with 13 bases between the two germline ends. The CDR3 loop spans 16 amino acids. Written as DNA, the CDR3 is TGCGCCAGCAGCTTGGGGGGAGTCTCTGGCCAAGAGACCCAGTACTTC. It translates to CASSLGGVSGQETQYF.

This clone appeared once. V is TRBV9 and J is TRBJ1-3; the match to TRBD1 covers 9 bases. The CDR3 is 16 residues long. CDR1 and CDR2 (germline): SGDLS, YYNGEE. V shed 2 bases, J shed 3 bases, and the junction held 6 bases outside the gene matches. CDR3 protein: CASSVLGTGLGNTIYF. In DNA form, the CDR3 reads TGTGCCAGCAGCGTTTTGGGGACAGGGCTTGGAAACACCATATATTTT.

The chain is built from TRBV10-3 and TRBJ2-1, with D unclear. CDR1 and CDR2 (germline): ENHRY, SYGVKD. This CDR3 comprises 13 residues. V was cut by 7 bases and J by 1 base, with 8 bases left in between. Here the CDR3 reads CAINQASYNEQFF. DNA of the CDR3: TGTGCCATCAATCAGGCATCCTACAATGAGCAGTTCTTC.

The gene calls are TRBV13 and TRBJ2-7, with 7 bases matching TRBD2. This CDR3 region has 13 residues. The V gene's germline CDR1 is PRHDT and CDR2 FYEKMQ (reference sequence). The V gene end was trimmed by 4 bases and the J gene end by 5 bases; junction bases not matched to a gene: 5. The DNA for the CDR3 is TGTGCCAGCAGCTCGCTACTAGCGAACGAGCAGTACTTC. Residues: CASSSLLANEQYF.

The chain uses TRBV30 and TRBJ2-5; TRBD2 aligns across 13 bases. Germline CDR1 GTSNPN, CDR2 SVGIG (reference sequence). This CDR3 has 15 amino acids. Unmatched junction bases numbered 4, after V lost 3 bases and J lost 3 bases. The CDR3 coding sequence is TGTGCCTGGAGATTGGGACTAGCGGGAAAAGAGACCCAGTACTTC. Its protein product is CAWRLGLAGKETQYF.

This clone was detected only a few times. V is TRBV28 and J is TRBJ1-1, with D hard to call. The V and J ends lost 4 bases and 6 bases respectively, with 12 bases between them. The CDR3 is 13 amino acids. Germline V gene sequence: CDR1 MDHEN, CDR2 SYDVKM. This CDR3 reads CASSSLGSAEAFF. The CDR3 coding sequence is TGTGCCAGCAGTTCCCTAGGGAGCGCTGAAGCTTTCTTT.

V usage is TRBV4-1 and J usage is TRBJ2-7; tentatively, D is TRBD1 (5 bases). The CDR3 has 16 residues. Germline CDR1 and CDR2: MGHRA and YSYEKL. V lost 1 base, J lost 1 base, and 14 bases lay in between. The CDR3 is CASSQGSLGASYEQYF. The CDR3 nucleotides read TGCGCCAGCAGCCAAGGGTCCTTAGGGGCGTCCTACGAGCAGTACTTC.

The V and J genes are TRBV15 and TRBJ2-3; 7 nucleotides agree with TRBD2. This CDR3 comprises 16 residues. Germline V gene sequence: CDR1 LNHNV, CDR2 YYDKDF (reference sequence). J gave up 0 bases and V 4 bases, and 7 bases lay outside the gene matches. The CDR3 bases are TGTGCCACCAGCAAGGGCATTAGCGGGAGCACAGATACGCAGTATTTT. Encoded protein: CATSKGISGSTDTQYF.

The CDR3 is CAISPEGGRGVSPLHF. CDR3 in DNA: TGTGCCATCAGCCCTGAGGGAGGGAGAGGGGTGTCACCCCTCCACTTT. The chain carries TRBV10-3 and TRBJ1-6; tentative D call: TRBD1 (5 bases). Trimming removed 6 bases at V and 10 bases at J, with 22 bases between. The CDR3 contains 16 residues. The V gene's germline CDR1 is ENHRY and CDR2 SYGVKD.

The CDR3 sequence: CASSPGGTGGTEAFF. CDR3 nucleotide sequence: TGTGCCAGCAGCCCGGGAGGGACAGGGGGCACTGAAGCTTTCTTT. The chain recombines TRBV5-4 with TRBJ1-1, with TRBD1 matching over 11 bases. The CDR3 has 15 amino acids. Per germline, CDR1 SGHNT and CDR2 YYREEE (reference sequence). V was clipped by 4 bases and J by 4 bases; unmatched bases: 6.

V is TRBV4-2 and J is TRBJ2-7; 8 nucleotides line up with TRBD1. This CDR3 comprises 15 residues. Germline V CDR1 and CDR2: LGHNA, YNFKEQ. The trim removed 5 bases at V and 2 bases at J, leaving 8 bases unmatched. The CDR3, as DNA: TGTGCCAGCAGCTCGGAGACAGGGGCCCCCTACGAGCAGTACTTC. Translated: CASSSETGAPYEQYF.

The chain has TRBV28 and TRBJ2-3; D is perhaps TRBD2 (5 bases). The germline CDR1 and CDR2 sequences are MDHEN and SYDVKM. Trimming removed 6 bases from V and 6 bases from J, with 10 bases in between. This CDR3 is 12 amino acids long. In DNA form, the CDR3 reads TGTGCCAGCAGCGGAGGAGTGGATACGCAGTATTTT. This sequence encodes CASSGGVDTQYF.

This clone was observed a handful of times. CDR3 residues: CASTLLSGGLPYEQYF. CDR3 nucleotides: TGTGCCAGCACCCTTCTTTCCGGGGGACTACCCTACGAGCAGTACTTC. The V gene is TRBV5-6, the J gene TRBJ2-7; 7 nucleotides agree with TRBD2. Germline trimming cut 6 bases from V and 2 bases from J; bases unmatched to any gene: 14. CDR1 and CDR2 from the germline V gene are SGHDT and YYEEEE. This CDR3 is 16 amino acids long.

This clone has only a few counts. The chain carries TRBV19 and TRBJ2-7; D may be TRBD2 (5 bases). Trimming removed 5 bases at V and 1 base at J, with 9 bases between. Germline CDR1 reads LNHDA; CDR2 reads SQIVND (reference sequence). This CDR3 spans 13 amino acids. The CDR3 spells CASSEGNSYEQYF. The CDR3 region has the DNA TGTGCCAGTAGTGAGGGAAATTCCTACGAGCAGTACTTC.

The chain carries TRBV19 and TRBJ1-5, with D perhaps TRBD1 (6 bases). The V and J ends lost 6 bases and 0 bases respectively, with 12 bases between them. The CDR3 totals 15 residues. The germline CDR1 and CDR2 sequences are LNHDA and SQIVND (reference sequence). DNA for the CDR3: TGTGCCAGTAGCGAAGGGGGATATAGCAATCAGCCCCAGCATTTT. Residues: CASSEGGYSNQPQHF.

The rearrangement uses TRBV11-2 and TRBJ2-7; no firm D call. The V end was cut by 0 bases, the J end by 6 bases, with 3 bases between. Germline values: CDR1 SGHAT, CDR2 FQNNGV. This CDR3 has 11 amino acids. This chain's CDR3 is CASSLEAEQYF. The CDR3 DNA reads as TGTGCCAGCAGCTTAGAGGCCGAGCAGTACTTC. The complete variable domain, with remaining parts taken from reference TRBV11-2 and TRBJ2-7, reads EAGVAQSPRYKIIEKRQSVAFWCNPISGHATLYWYQQILGQGPKLLIQFQNNGVVDDSQLPKDRFSAERLKGVDSTLKIQPAKLEDSAVYLCASSLEAEQYFGPGTRLTVT.

The chain joins TRBV29-1 to TRBJ2-1; perhaps TRBD2 as D (5 bases). The CDR3 runs 10 residues. The V gene's germline CDR1 is SQVTM and CDR2 ANQGSEA. The V end lost 1 base, the J end lost 10 bases, and 5 bases lay between the germline ends. CDR3 loop: CSVEGGEQFF. The CDR3, as DNA: TGCAGCGTTGAAGGAGGGGAGCAGTTCTTC.

This clone has more than one count but fewer than ten. This chain joins TRBV5-1 and TRBJ1-4; D unresolved. This CDR3 is built from 14 residues. Trimming pared 0 bases from V and 2 bases from J, leaving 5 bases between. Per the germline V gene, CDR1 is SGHRS and CDR2 is YFSETQ. The CDR3 DNA sequence: TGCGCCAGCAGCTTGGGTCAGACTAATGAAAAACTGTTTTTT. This sequence encodes CASSLGQTNEKLFF.

The rearrangement links TRBV5-1 to TRBJ1-2; TRBD1 is a possible D gene (5 bases). Germline V gene lookup returns CDR1 SGHRS and CDR2 YFSETQ. The length of the CDR3 is 12 residues. V lost 4 bases and J 3 bases, leaving 7 bases between the germline ends. CDR3 in DNA: TGCGCCAGCAGCGAGACAGACTATGGCTACACCTTC. It is translated as CASSETDYGYTF.

This clone was observed a handful of times. The chain is built from TRBV5-1 and TRBJ1-2; D may be TRBD1 (5 bases). Trimming left V 6 bases short and J 5 bases short, with 17 bases between. Per germline, CDR1 SGHRS and CDR2 YFSETQ. The CDR3 is made up of 14 amino acids. This chain's CDR3 is CASTVDRDEYGYTF. For the CDR3, the DNA is TGCGCCAGCACCGTAGACAGAGACGAATATGGCTACACCTTC.

This chain links TRBV25-1 with TRBJ2-5; possibly TRBD1 for D (6 bases). Looked up from germline, CDR1 is MGHDK and CDR2 is SYGVNS. V was clipped by 6 bases and J by 7 bases, with 21 bases between them. This CDR3 has 15 amino acids. CDR3: CASSDPNRAAGTQYF. The CDR3 DNA sequence: TGTGCCAGCAGCGATCCTAACAGGGCGGCGGGGACCCAGTACTTC.

This clone was seen only a few times. V and J are TRBV5-1 and TRBJ1-1; no clear D gene. The germline CDR1 and CDR2 sequences are SGHRS and YFSETQ. Trimming pared 4 bases from V and 1 base from J, leaving 11 bases between. The CDR3 spans 14 residues. CDR3 residues: CASSLDLGNTEAFF. The DNA of the CDR3 is TGCGCCAGCAGCCTTGATCTCGGGAACACTGAAGCTTTCTTT. Full variable domain (outside the CDR3, taken from reference TRBV5-1 and TRBJ1-1): KAGVTQTPRYLIKTRGQQVTLSCSPISGHRSVSWYQQTPGQGLQFLFEYFSETQRNKGNFPGRFSGRQFSNSRSEMNVSTLELGDSALYLCASSLDLGNTEAFFGQGTRLTVV.

The sample holds a few counts of this clone. The same CDR3 can be traced to other DNA sequences in this sample. This sequence joins TRBV4-3 and TRBJ1-1; 7 bases line up with TRBD1. CDR1 is LGHNA and CDR2 is YSLEER in the germline V gene. Losses at the gene ends were 1 base for V and 4 bases for J; bases not matched to a gene: 3. This CDR3 is built from 14 residues. The CDR3 bases are TGCGCCAGCAGCCAAGTCTCAGGGGGCACTGAAGCTTTCTTT. Translating gives CASSQVSGGTEAFF.

The rearrangement uses TRBV4-3 and TRBJ1-2; TRBD1 is a possible D gene (5 bases). Germline assignment: CDR1 LGHNA and CDR2 YSLEER. The CDR3 loop spans 14 amino acids. Trimming removed 4 bases at V and 3 bases at J, with 12 bases between. CDR3 sequence: CASSLQTEYYGYTF. The CDR3 nucleotides are TGCGCCAGCAGCCTACAGACAGAATACTATGGCTACACCTTC.

This sequence joins TRBV2 and TRBJ2-1; 15 bases match TRBD2. The trim removed 7 bases at V and 0 bases at J, leaving 10 bases unmatched. The germline V gene has CDR1 SNHLY and CDR2 FYNNEI. This CDR3 contains 19 residues. CDR3 nucleotide sequence: TGTGCCAGCACTCAGCCCCAGGGACTAGCGGGGGGCTCCTACAATGAGCAGTTCTTC. Encoded protein: CASTQPQGLAGGSYNEQFF.